The next 30 T cell receptor beta chains were all read from a single sample in a study of glioma-infiltrating T cells after dendritic cell vaccination. Time point meaning: after dendritic cell vaccination, including at tumor progression/relapse. TCRdb's table, derived via immunoSEQ multiplex PCR, lists solely in-frame clones and lacks some. The sample yields tens of thousands of clones, about 80% seen once. Material: blood, obtained after dendritic cell vaccination. The receptors originated from a human donor with glioblastoma.

The gene calls are TRBV5-1 and TRBJ1-4; D possibly corresponds to TRBD1 (5 bases). The CDR3 runs to 14 residues. Germline V CDR1 and CDR2: SGHRS, YFSETQ. The V gene lost 2 bases and the J gene lost 3 bases, with 8 bases spanning the gap. CDR3 sequence (DNA): TGCGCCAGCAGCTTACAGGCATCTAATGAAAAACTGTTTTTT. It is translated as CASSLQASNEKLFF.

This rearrangement joins TRBV4-1 to TRBJ2-3; 10 bases fit TRBD2. Germline CDR1 and CDR2: MGHRA and YSYEKL. The CDR3 runs to 16 residues. The ends lost 4 bases at V and 6 bases at J; junction bases unmatched: 10. The CDR3, as DNA: TGCGCCAGCAGCCCTCCTAGCGGGGGCCGAGGGGATACGCAGTATTTT. This gives the protein CASSPPSGGRGDTQYF.

The genes are TRBV6-5 and TRBJ1-1; possible D gene TRBD1, 5 bases. Germline CDR1 is MNHEY and CDR2 is SVGAGI. Deletions cut 2 bases from V and 1 base from J, with 11 bases between. The CDR3 length is 15 residues. CDR3 nucleotides: TGTGCCAGCAGTTACGGGTCGGGGGAGAACACTGAAGCTTTCTTT. Its translation is CASSYGSGENTEAFF.

The chain combines TRBV6-5 with TRBJ2-2; D is possibly TRBD2 (6 bases). The CDR3 consists of 15 residues. V lost 5 bases and J 0 bases, leaving 10 bases between the germline ends. In germline, CDR1 is MNHEY, CDR2 SVGAGI. The CDR3 reads CASSAGTPNTGELFF. CDR3 coding DNA: TGTGCCAGCAGTGCGGGGACCCCGAACACCGGGGAGCTGTTTTTT.

The rearrangement links TRBV10-3 to TRBJ2-7; D is uncertain. The ends were cut back, 0 bases at V and 9 bases at J, with 12 bases in the middle. The CDR3 loop spans 13 amino acids. Germline assignment: CDR1 ENHRY and CDR2 SYGVKD. The CDR3 loop reads CAISESTDAVQYF. CDR3 DNA: TGTGCCATCAGTGAGTCGACGGATGCGGTGCAGTACTTC.

The sample holds a few counts of this clone. The chain uses TRBV7-9 and TRBJ1-2; 8 nucleotides line up with TRBD1. CDR1 and CDR2 from the germline V gene are SEHNR and FQNEAQ (reference sequence). The V segment lost 5 bases and the J segment 3 bases; nucleotides outside the gene matches: 8. This CDR3 has 15 amino acids. The CDR3 spells CASSQGQGKYYGYTF. The CDR3 DNA follows: TGTGCCAGCAGCCAAGGACAGGGAAAGTACTATGGCTACACCTTC.

The rearrangement links TRBV19 to TRBJ1-1; D remains unclear. With 3 bases removed from V and 7 bases from J, the gap between germline ends came to 15 bases. The CDR3 extends over 14 amino acids. Per the germline V gene, CDR1 is LNHDA and CDR2 is SQIVND (reference sequence). The CDR3 region has the DNA TGTGCCAGTAGTATCGGGGAAGTTGGCTATGAAGCTTTCTTT. Translating gives CASSIGEVGYEAFF. The full variable domain, completed using reference TRBV19 and TRBJ1-1, is DGGITQSPKYLFRKEGQNVTLSCEQNLNHDAMYWYRQDPGQGLRLIYYSQIVNDFQKGDIAEGYSVSREKKESFPLTVTSAQKNPTAFYLCASSIGEVGYEAFFGQGTRLTVV.

The rearrangement uses TRBV6-4 and TRBJ2-3; 10 bases line up with TRBD2. Germline CDR1 is MRHNA and CDR2 is SNTAGT. J lost 2 bases, V lost 3 bases, and 2 bases had no gene match. This CDR3 has 15 amino acids. CDR3 nucleotides: TGTGCCAGCAGTGAAAGCGGGGGGGCCACAGATACGCAGTATTTT. It yields the protein CASSESGGATDTQYF.

V usage is TRBV6-5 and J usage is TRBJ1-2; possible D gene TRBD1, 6 bases. The germline V gene encodes CDR1 MNHEY and CDR2 SVGAGI. V dropped 5 bases and J dropped 6 bases, with 19 bases sitting between them. The CDR3 has 15 residues. The CDR3 here is CASSPTGLGLHGYTF. In DNA form, the CDR3 reads TGTGCCAGCAGTCCAACAGGGTTAGGTTTGCATGGCTACACCTTC.

V usage is TRBV7-2 and J usage is TRBJ2-3; TRBD2 matches at 11 bases. Germline CDR1 reads SGHTA; CDR2 reads FQGNSA. The CDR3 is 16 residues long. V was clipped by 1 base and J by 4 bases; unmatched bases: 4. CDR3 protein: CASSLDLAGGSDTQYF. DNA for the CDR3: TGTGCCAGCAGCTTAGACCTAGCGGGGGGCTCAGATACGCAGTATTTT.

The rearrangement uses TRBV18 and TRBJ1-1; D gene uncertain. CDR3 length equals 15 residues. The germline V gene has CDR1 KGHSH and CDR2 LQKENI. Trimming left V 1 base short and J 0 bases short, with 9 bases between. DNA of the CDR3: TGTGCCAGCTCACCACTCTCACAGCTGAACACTGAAGCTTTCTTT. Amino acid sequence: CASSPLSQLNTEAFF.

This sequence joins TRBV7-8 and TRBJ2-5, with unresolved D. Trimming pared 1 base from V and 2 bases from J, leaving 5 bases between. This CDR3 spans 13 amino acids. Per germline, CDR1 SGHVS and CDR2 FQNEAQ. The CDR3, as DNA: TGTGCCAGCAGCTTAGTACGGCAAGAGACCCAGTACTTC. This sequence encodes CASSLVRQETQYF.

V is TRBV23-1 and J is TRBJ1-3; D remains ambiguous. TRBV23-1 is designated an ORF whose function remains uncertain. CDR3 length: 20 amino acids. V lost 0 bases, J lost 0 bases, and 21 bases lay in between. The CDR3 loop reads CASSQSPPRSPGNSGNTIYF. The CDR3 region has the DNA TGCGCCAGCAGTCAATCGCCTCCGCGGTCGCCCGGAAACTCTGGAAACACCATATATTTT.

This chain joins TRBV19 and TRBJ2-2; D is uncertain. The CDR3 runs to 14 residues. Trimming took off 3 bases at V and 2 bases at J, with 7 bases between the two ends. Per the germline V gene, CDR1 is LNHDA and CDR2 is SQIVND (reference sequence). CDR3 in DNA: TGTGCCAGTAGTATCCGTAGAAACACCGGGGAGCTGTTTTTT. It is translated as CASSIRRNTGELFF.

This sequence joins TRBV30 and TRBJ1-2; D not resolved. CDR1 is GTSNPN and CDR2 is SVGIG in the germline V gene (reference sequence). This CDR3 is 13 amino acids long. V lost 0 bases and J 5 bases, leaving 10 bases between the germline ends. CDR3 sequence reads: CAWSVIEGYGYTF. In DNA form, the CDR3 reads TGTGCCTGGAGTGTGATTGAGGGTTATGGCTACACCTTC.

The gene calls are TRBV7-9 and TRBJ1-3; D call uncertain. This CDR3 contains 15 residues. The germline V gene encodes CDR1 SEHNR and CDR2 FQNEAQ (reference sequence). Trimming removed 0 bases at V and 4 bases at J, with 10 bases between. As DNA, the CDR3 is TGTGCCAGCAGCTTAGCCGGGTACGGGGGAAACACCATATATTTT. This codes for CASSLAGYGGNTIYF.

The rearrangement links TRBV5-1 to TRBJ1-5; 10 positions agree with TRBD1. Per the germline V gene, CDR1 is SGHRS and CDR2 is YFSETQ. The CDR3 has 18 amino acids. Germline trimming cut 2 bases from V and 4 bases from J; bases unmatched to any gene: 12. DNA of the CDR3: TGCGCCAGCAGCTTTGTGCCCCTCCAGGACAGGGGGAATCAGCCCCAGCATTTT. Translation: CASSFVPLQDRGNQPQHF.

This clone has a single count. The chain couples TRBV6-1 to TRBJ1-4, with TRBD1 matching over 11 bases. The CDR3 sequence is 14 residues long. After removal of 6 bases from V and 6 bases from J, the junction contained 3 bases not matched to a gene. Germline V gene data show CDR1 as MNHNS and CDR2 as SASEGT. The CDR3 DNA reads TGTGCCAGCAGGGACAGGGGGCGCGATGAAAAACTGTTTTTT. This translates into CASRDRGRDEKLFF.

The chain employs TRBV30 and TRBJ1-6, with unresolved D. The germline V gene encodes CDR1 GTSNPN and CDR2 SVGIG (reference sequence). Between the trimmed V and J ends, which lost 5 bases and 10 bases, there was a span of 12 bases. This CDR3 region has 12 residues. The CDR3 loop reads CAWGRGGSPLHF. In nucleotides, the CDR3 is TGTGCCTGGGGTCGGGGTGGGTCACCCCTCCACTTT.

Written as DNA, the CDR3 is TGTGCCAGCAGCACCGAGAAGGAGACCTCCTACGAGCAGTACTTC. This codes for CASSTEKETSYEQYF. The chain carries TRBV7-2 and TRBJ2-7; no firm D call. V lost 5 bases, J lost 0 bases, and 14 bases lay in between. The CDR3 spans 15 residues. Germline V CDR1 and CDR2: SGHTA, FQGNSA.

The table lists this clone with a count of one. V is TRBV11-2 and J is TRBJ1-2; D call uncertain. Germline CDR1 SGHAT, CDR2 FQNNGV. This CDR3 region has 14 residues. Trimming removed 8 bases at V and 8 bases at J, with 21 bases between. The CDR3 loop reads CASSDRRTSWGYTF. For the CDR3, the DNA is TGTGCCAGCTCCGACCGACGGACTTCTTGGGGCTACACCTTC.

J is TRBJ1-1 and V is TRBV7-9; the match to TRBD1 covers 7 bases. The J segment lost 0 bases and the V segment lost 3 bases, leaving 10 bases of the junction unmatched. The length of the CDR3 is 17 residues. CDR1 and CDR2 (germline): SEHNR, FQNEAQ (reference sequence). The CDR3 DNA sequence: TGTGCCAGCAGCTTCAATAACAGGGGAAGGATGAACACTGAAGCTTTCTTT. This gives the protein CASSFNNRGRMNTEAFF.

V is TRBV5-1 and J is TRBJ2-5, with TRBD2 matching over 9 bases. V was clipped by 2 bases and J by 10 bases; unmatched bases: 15. The CDR3 has 16 amino acids. The germline V gene encodes CDR1 SGHRS and CDR2 YFSETQ. The CDR3 DNA is TGCGCCAGCAGCTTCCCTAGCGGGGCCCTCTTAGGCCGCCAGTACTTC. It translates to CASSFPSGALLGRQYF.

This chain joins TRBV18 and TRBJ1-2; D unresolved. V was clipped by 5 bases and J by 6 bases, with 13 bases between them. This CDR3 spans 13 amino acids. Germline CDR1 KGHSH, CDR2 LQKENI. The DNA of the CDR3 is TGTGCCAGCTCATTCGGCCAGGCCGATGGCTACACCTTC. It codes for CASSFGQADGYTF. The full variable domain, its missing parts supplied by reference TRBV18 and TRBJ1-2, is NAGVMQNPRHLVRRRGQEARLRCSPMKGHSHVYWYRQLPEEGLKFMVYLQKENIIDESGMPKERFSAEFPKEGPSILRIQQVVRGDSAAYFCASSFGQADGYTFGSGTRLTVV.

The chain carries TRBV4-3 and TRBJ1-3, with TRBD1 identical over 7 bases. This CDR3 comprises 17 residues. Germline assignment: CDR1 LGHNA and CDR2 YSLEER. The V segment lost 1 base and the J segment 0 bases; nucleotides outside the gene matches: 6. CDR3 nucleotide sequence: TGCGCCAGCAGCCAAGGACAGGGCTTCAACTCTGGAAACACCATATATTTT. It codes for CASSQGQGFNSGNTIYF.

The V call is TRBV10-3, the J call TRBJ1-6; no firm D call. Germline CDR1 is ENHRY and CDR2 is SYGVKD. The length of the CDR3 is 13 residues. The ends were cut back, 1 base at V and 6 bases at J, with 4 bases in the middle. The CDR3: CAISEFSNSPLHF. CDR3 DNA: TGTGCCATCAGTGAGTTCAGTAATTCACCCCTCCACTTT.

This clone was detected only once. The genes are TRBV7-9 and TRBJ2-7, with a tentative D call TRBD1 (6 bases). CDR3 size: 13 residues. CDR1 is SEHNR and CDR2 is FQNEAQ in the germline V gene (reference sequence). The ends were cut back, 4 bases at V and 6 bases at J, with 13 bases in the middle. The CDR3 region has the DNA TGTGCCAGCAGCTCCACAGGGACCGGCGAGCAGTACTTC. The encoded protein is CASSSTGTGEQYF.

The chain combines TRBV4-2 with TRBJ2-3, with 12 positions matching TRBD2. From germline, CDR1 is LGHNA and CDR2 YNFKEQ. CDR3 length: 16 amino acids. V gave up 3 bases and J gave up 3 bases; unmatched junction bases: 4. The CDR3 region has the DNA TGTGCCAGCAGCCAGCTAGCGGGGGGGGAGACAGATACGCAGTATTTT. This gives the protein CASSQLAGGETDTQYF.

The chain combines TRBV15 with TRBJ1-4, with D unclear. Germline V gene lookup returns CDR1 LNHNV and CDR2 YYDKDF (reference sequence). V was pared by 1 base and J by 8 bases, with 5 bases between. This CDR3 has 12 residues. The CDR3 DNA sequence: TGTGCCACCAGCAGAGTAGCCGAAAAACTGTTTTTT. Translation: CATSRVAEKLFF.

The V gene is TRBV7-2, the J gene TRBJ2-5; 7 bases line up with TRBD2. The germline V gene encodes CDR1 SGHTA and CDR2 FQGNSA. V dropped 2 bases and J dropped 4; count of bases not matched to a gene: 10. The CDR3 consists of 16 residues. The CDR3, as DNA: TGTGCCAGCAGCTTAATAGCGGGTGGCCGGGTAGAGACCCAGTACTTC. This translates into CASSLIAGGRVETQYF.